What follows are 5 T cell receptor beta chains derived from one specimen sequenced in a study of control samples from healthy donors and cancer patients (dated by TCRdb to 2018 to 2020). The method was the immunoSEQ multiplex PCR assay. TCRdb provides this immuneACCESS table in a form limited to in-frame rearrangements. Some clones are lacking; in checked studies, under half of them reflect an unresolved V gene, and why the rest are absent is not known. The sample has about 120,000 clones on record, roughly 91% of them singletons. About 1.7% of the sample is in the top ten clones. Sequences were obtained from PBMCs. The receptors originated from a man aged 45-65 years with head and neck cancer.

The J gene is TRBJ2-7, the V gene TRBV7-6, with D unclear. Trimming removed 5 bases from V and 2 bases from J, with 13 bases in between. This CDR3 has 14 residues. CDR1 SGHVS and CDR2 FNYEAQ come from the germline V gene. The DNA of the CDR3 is TGTGCCAGCAGCCCGGCCGGTCCGACCTACGAGCAGTACTTC. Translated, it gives CASSPAGPTYEQYF.

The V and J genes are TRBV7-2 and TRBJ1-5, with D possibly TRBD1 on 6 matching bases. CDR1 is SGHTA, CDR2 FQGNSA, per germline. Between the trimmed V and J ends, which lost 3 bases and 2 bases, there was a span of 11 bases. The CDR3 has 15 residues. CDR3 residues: CASSLQQGRNQPQHF. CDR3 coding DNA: TGTGCCAGCAGCTTGCAACAGGGACGCAATCAGCCCCAGCATTTT.

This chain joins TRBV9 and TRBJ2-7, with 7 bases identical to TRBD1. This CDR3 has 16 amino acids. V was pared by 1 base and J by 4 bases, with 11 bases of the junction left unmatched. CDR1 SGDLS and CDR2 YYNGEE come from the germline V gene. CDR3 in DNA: TGTGCCAGCAGCGTATCCGGGACAGCGTCCCTTTACGAGCAGTACTTC. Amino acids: CASSVSGTASLYEQYF.

In DNA form, the CDR3 reads TGTGCCAGCAGCCGGAGTAAGGGCTACGAGCAGTACTTC. It translates to CASSRSKGYEQYF. The chain uses TRBV3-1 (or the pseudogene TRBV3-2) and TRBJ2-7, with D uncertain. Germline V CDR1 and CDR2: LGHDT, YNNKEL (reference sequence). Trimming took 4 bases from V and 3 from J, leaving 10 bases between them. The CDR3 has 13 residues.

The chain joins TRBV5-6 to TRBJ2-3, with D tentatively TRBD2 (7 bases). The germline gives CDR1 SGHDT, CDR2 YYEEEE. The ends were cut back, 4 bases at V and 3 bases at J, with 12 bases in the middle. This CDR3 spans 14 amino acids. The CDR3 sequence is CASSIGGGTDTQYF. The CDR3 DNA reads TGTGCCAGCAGCATAGGGGGGGGGACAGATACGCAGTATTTT.